These 19 T cell receptor beta chains came from one sample sequenced in a study of blood T cell repertoires in COVID-19. The method was immunoSEQ multiplex PCR; TCRdb's version includes in-frame clones alone and lacks a portion of them. The table records about 160,000 clones, roughly 80% of them present only once. The sample was PBMCs or T cells enriched from blood (not recorded which). Source of these receptors: a woman aged 40-49 years with acute COVID-19.

This chain uses TRBV18 with TRBJ2-6; weak D call: TRBD2 (6 bases). The germline gives CDR1 KGHSH, CDR2 LQKENI. V shed 4 bases and J shed 0 bases, with 19 bases lying between them. There are 19 residues in the CDR3. CDR3 amino acids: CASSRGDGSIISGANVLTF. In DNA form, the CDR3 reads TGTGCCAGCTCACGGGGGGACGGCTCTATTATCTCTGGGGCCAACGTCCTGACTTTC.

As to this clone: The sample holds other DNA sequences that translate to the same CDR3. This sequence joins TRBV11-2 and TRBJ2-7; the match to TRBD1 covers 8 bases. The V gene end was trimmed by 6 bases and the J gene end by 2 bases; junction bases not matched to a gene: 6. This CDR3 is built from 14 residues. Looked up from germline, CDR1 is SGHAT and CDR2 is FQNNGV. The CDR3 nucleotides are TGTGCCAGCAGTTCCGGGACAGGCCCCTACGAGCAGTACTTC. Protein: CASSSGTGPYEQYF.

V is TRBV18 and J is TRBJ2-2, with unresolved D. V was pared by 0 bases and J by 8 bases, with 4 bases between. The CDR3 contains 12 residues. Germline CDR1 is KGHSH and CDR2 is LQKENI. The DNA for the CDR3 is TGTGCCAGCTCACCACCGGCAGGGGAGCTGTTTTTT. It specifies CASSPPAGELFF. Together with reference TRBV18 and TRBJ2-2, the CDR3 gives the full variable domain: NAGVMQNPRHLVRRRGQEARLRCSPMKGHSHVYWYRQLPEEGLKFMVYLQKENIIDESGMPKERFSAEFPKEGPSILRIQQVVRGDSAAYFCASSPPAGELFFGEGSRLTVL.

V gene TRBV5-1 combines with J gene TRBJ1-1; 8 nucleotides line up with TRBD1. The V gene end was trimmed by 9 bases and the J gene end by 0 bases; junction bases not matched to a gene: 10. CDR3 length: 15 amino acids. Germline loops: CDR1 SGHRS, CDR2 YFSETQ. This CDR3 reads CATSTGTGLNTEAFF. CDR3 bases: TGCGCCACCTCAACCGGGACAGGACTGAACACTGAAGCTTTCTTT.

The rearrangement uses TRBV7-3 and TRBJ2-3; D not certain. Looked up from germline, CDR1 is SGHTA and CDR2 is FQGTGA. V dropped 3 bases and J dropped 1 base, with 8 bases sitting between them. The CDR3 has 14 amino acids. CDR3 sequence reads: CASSFTGRTDTQYF. The CDR3, as DNA: TGTGCCAGCAGCTTTACCGGTCGCACAGATACGCAGTATTTT.

V usage is TRBV7-9 and J usage is TRBJ2-7, with 9 bases matching TRBD1. The CDR3 contains 14 residues. CDR1 SEHNR and CDR2 FQNEAQ come from the germline V gene (reference sequence). The junction had 4 bases not matched to a gene; V was cut back by 1 base and J by 6 bases. The DNA for the CDR3 is TGTGCCAGCAGCTTAGAGGGACAGGGTCCCGAGCAGTACTTC. Protein: CASSLEGQGPEQYF. Full variable domain (missing parts from reference TRBV7-9 and TRBJ2-7): DTGVSQNPRHKITKRGQNVTFRCDPISEHNRLYWYRQTLGQGPEFLTYFQNEAQLEKSRLLSDRFSAERPKGSFSTLEIQRTEQGDSAMYLCASSLEGQGPEQYFGPGTRLTVT.

The gene calls are TRBV16 and TRBJ1-2; D gene ambiguous. V was cut by 4 bases and J by 2 bases, with 14 bases left in between. The CDR3 is 15 residues long. Germline V gene lookup returns CDR1 KGHSY and CDR2 FQNENV. As DNA, the CDR3 is TGTGCCAGCAGCCCCGGGAGAGGGATCAACTATGGCTACACCTTC. The encoded protein is CASSPGRGINYGYTF.

This sequence joins TRBV29-1 and TRBJ2-1; a possible D gene is TRBD1 (6 bases). This CDR3 spans 14 amino acids. Germline values: CDR1 SQVTM, CDR2 ANQGSEA. Trimming cost V 3 bases and J 7 bases, with 16 bases left between them. In DNA, the CDR3 is TGCAGCGTTGAGATCATGGGGCAGGGGAATGAGCAGTTCTTC. Translating it yields CSVEIMGQGNEQFF.

The V and J genes are TRBV5-1 and TRBJ2-3, with D unresolved. The CDR3 contains 14 residues. Germline-derived CDR1 and CDR2 are SGHRS and YFSETQ. Trimming left V 0 bases short and J 3 bases short, with 8 bases between. The CDR3 here is CASSLAGATDTQYF. The CDR3 DNA follows: TGCGCCAGCAGCTTGGCCGGAGCGACAGATACGCAGTATTTT.

V usage is TRBV1 and J usage is TRBJ1-5; the D segment call TRBD1 is taken from the table without a DNA check. TRBV1 is designated a pseudogene. CDR3 length: 12 amino acids. In nucleotides, the CDR3 is TGCACCACCACAGGGGGCACTCAGCCCCAGCATTTT. It is translated as CTTTGGTQPQHF.

CDR3 DNA sequence: TGTGCCAGTCGCCAGGGGGTATACACCGGGGAGCTGTTTTTT. The encoded protein is CASRQGVYTGELFF. The rearrangement links TRBV19 to TRBJ2-2, with 7 bases that match TRBD1. With 8 bases clipped from V and 3 bases from J, the junction kept 6 bases outside the gene matches. The CDR3 sequence is 14 residues long. Germline V gives CDR1 LNHDA, CDR2 SQIVND (reference sequence).

The V and J genes are TRBV10-3 and TRBJ2-2; the D gene is possibly TRBD1 (5 bases). This CDR3 contains 13 residues. CDR1 and CDR2 from the germline V gene are ENHRY and SYGVKD. The ends were cut back, 9 bases at V and 1 base at J, with 9 bases in the middle. The CDR3 here is CAISRENTGELFF. The CDR3 DNA reads TGTGCCATTTCCAGGGAGAACACCGGGGAGCTGTTTTTT.

The V gene is TRBV5-6, the J gene TRBJ2-7, with D maybe TRBD2 (6 bases). This CDR3 is 15 amino acids long. The V end was cut by 5 bases, the J end by 4 bases, with 19 bases between. Germline V lookup: CDR1 SGHDT, CDR2 YYEEEE. CDR3 in amino acids: CASSRRASGRYEQYF. DNA of the CDR3: TGTGCCAGCAGTCGGCGGGCCAGCGGGCGATACGAGCAGTACTTC.

This clone was counted a few times. The J gene is TRBJ2-1, the V gene TRBV13, with D possibly TRBD2 on 5 matching bases. V lost 0 bases and J 4 bases, leaving 10 bases between the germline ends. Germline V gene data show CDR1 as PRHDT and CDR2 as FYEKMQ (reference sequence). The CDR3 length is 15 residues. The CDR3 DNA sequence: TGTGCCAGCAGCTTAGGCGACTACACGTACAATGAGCAGTTCTTC. Translating it yields CASSLGDYTYNEQFF.

The chain is built from TRBV6-5 and TRBJ1-2; 8 nucleotides align to TRBD1. Germline V lookup: CDR1 MNHEY, CDR2 SVGAGI. The CDR3 is 13 residues long. The V and J ends lost 5 bases and 4 bases, in that order; junction bases with no gene match: 3. CDR3 in amino acids: CASSRDRGYGYTF. DNA of the CDR3: TGTGCCAGCAGTAGAGACAGGGGCTATGGCTACACCTTC.

The rearrangement links TRBV6-5 to TRBJ2-3, with D possibly TRBD2 on 5 matching bases. The length of the CDR3 is 14 residues. V was pared by 7 bases and J by 0 bases, with 11 bases between. Germline lookup yields CDR1 MNHEY and CDR2 SVGAGI. The CDR3 protein is CASNGVKSTDTQYF. The CDR3, as DNA: TGTGCCAGCAACGGGGTGAAAAGCACAGATACGCAGTATTTT.

The CDR3 loop reads CAWTPTPHSYNSPLHF. The CDR3 nucleotides are TGTGCCTGGACCCCCACTCCTCACTCCTATAATTCACCCCTCCACTTT. The genes are TRBV30 and TRBJ1-6; D call uncertain. Germline CDR1 is GTSNPN and CDR2 is SVGIG (reference sequence). CDR3 length: 16 amino acids. V lost 4 bases and J lost 0, with 13 bases in between.

The V gene is TRBV7-2, the J gene TRBJ1-1; D gene uncertain. The CDR3 extends over 13 amino acids. V lost 5 bases and J lost 4, with 11 bases in between. CDR1 is SGHTA, CDR2 FQGNSA, per germline. In DNA form, the CDR3 reads TGTGCCAGCAGCAGAGGGCCCGGCACTGAAGCTTTCTTT. Residues: CASSRGPGTEAFF. Full variable domain (remainder filled in from reference TRBV7-2 and TRBJ1-1): GAGVSQSPSNKVTEKGKDVELRCDPISGHTALYWYRQSLGQGLEFLIYFQGNSAPDKSGLPSDRFSAERTGGSVSTLTIQRTQQEDSAVYLCASSRGPGTEAFFGQGTRLTVV.

The J gene is TRBJ2-5, the V gene TRBV7-8, with 8 nucleotides matching TRBD2. This CDR3 spans 16 amino acids. The V gene end was trimmed by 5 bases and the J gene end by 2 bases; junction bases not matched to a gene: 10. CDR1 SGHVS and CDR2 FQNEAQ come from the germline V gene. In DNA form, the CDR3 reads TGTGCCAGCAGCCCCAGGCTAGCGGGCGTACAAGAGACCCAGTACTTC. It translates to CASSPRLAGVQETQYF.